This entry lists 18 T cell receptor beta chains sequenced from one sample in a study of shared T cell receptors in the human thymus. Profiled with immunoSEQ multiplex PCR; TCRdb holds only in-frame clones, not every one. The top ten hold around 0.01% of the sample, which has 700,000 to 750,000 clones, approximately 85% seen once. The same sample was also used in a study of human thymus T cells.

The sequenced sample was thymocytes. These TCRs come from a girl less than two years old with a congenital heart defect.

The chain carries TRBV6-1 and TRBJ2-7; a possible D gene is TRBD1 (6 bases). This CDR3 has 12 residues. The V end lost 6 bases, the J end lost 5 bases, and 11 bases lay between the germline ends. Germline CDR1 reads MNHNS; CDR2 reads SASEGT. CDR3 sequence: CASSQTGNEQYF. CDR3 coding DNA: TGTGCCAGCAGCCAAACAGGGAACGAGCAGTACTTC.

CDR3 loop: CASSLGWEGALRNTIYF. The CDR3, as DNA: TGTGCCAGCAGCTTGGGGTGGGAAGGGGCATTAAGAAACACCATATATTTT. The gene calls are TRBV5-6 and TRBJ1-3; D is possibly TRBD1 (5 bases). This CDR3 is built from 17 residues. Germline loops: CDR1 SGHDT, CDR2 YYEEEE. Between the trimmed V and J ends, which lost 0 bases and 5 bases, there was a span of 18 bases.

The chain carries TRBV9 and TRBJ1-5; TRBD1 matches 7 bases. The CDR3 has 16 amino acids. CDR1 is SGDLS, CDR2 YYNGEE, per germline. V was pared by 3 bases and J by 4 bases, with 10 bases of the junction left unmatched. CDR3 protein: CASSGDRSYLNQPQHF. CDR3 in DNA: TGTGCCAGCAGCGGGGACAGAAGTTACTTAAATCAGCCCCAGCATTTT.

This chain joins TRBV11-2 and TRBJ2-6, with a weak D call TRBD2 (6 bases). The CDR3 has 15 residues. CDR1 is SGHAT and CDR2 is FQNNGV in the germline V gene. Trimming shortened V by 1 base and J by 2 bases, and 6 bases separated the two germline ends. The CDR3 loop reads CASSLAGAGANVLTF. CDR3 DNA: TGTGCCAGCAGCTTAGCGGGGGCTGGGGCCAACGTCCTGACTTTC.

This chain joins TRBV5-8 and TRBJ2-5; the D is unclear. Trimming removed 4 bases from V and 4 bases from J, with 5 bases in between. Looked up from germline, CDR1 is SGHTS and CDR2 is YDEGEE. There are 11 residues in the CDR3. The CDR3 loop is CASSLIETQYF. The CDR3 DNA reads TGTGCCAGCAGCCTTATAGAGACCCAGTACTTC.

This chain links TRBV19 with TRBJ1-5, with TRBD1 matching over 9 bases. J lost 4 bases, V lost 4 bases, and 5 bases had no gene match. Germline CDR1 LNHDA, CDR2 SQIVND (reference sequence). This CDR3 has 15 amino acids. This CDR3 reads CASSKTGTGNQPQHF. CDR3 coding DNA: TGTGCCAGTAGTAAGACCGGGACAGGGAATCAGCCCCAGCATTTT. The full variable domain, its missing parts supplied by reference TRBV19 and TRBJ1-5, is DGGITQSPKYLFRKEGQNVTLSCEQNLNHDAMYWYRQDPGQGLRLIYYSQIVNDFQKGDIAEGYSVSREKKESFPLTVTSAQKNPTAFYLCASSKTGTGNQPQHFGDGTRLSIL.

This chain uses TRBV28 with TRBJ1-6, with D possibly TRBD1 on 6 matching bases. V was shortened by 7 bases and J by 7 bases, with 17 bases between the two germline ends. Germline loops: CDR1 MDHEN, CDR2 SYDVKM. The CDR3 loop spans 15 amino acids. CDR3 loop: CASINRVRSNSPLHF. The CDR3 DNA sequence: TGTGCCAGCATTAACAGGGTTCGAAGCAATTCACCCCTCCACTTT.

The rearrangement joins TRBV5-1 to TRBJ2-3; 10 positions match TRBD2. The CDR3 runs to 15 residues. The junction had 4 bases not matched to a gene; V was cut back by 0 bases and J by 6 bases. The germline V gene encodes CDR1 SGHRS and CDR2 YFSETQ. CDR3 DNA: TGCGCCAGCAGCTTGGTTAGCGGGGGGCCGGATACGCAGTATTTT. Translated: CASSLVSGGPDTQYF. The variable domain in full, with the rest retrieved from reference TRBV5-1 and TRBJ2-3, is KAGVTQTPRYLIKTRGQQVTLSCSPISGHRSVSWYQQTPGQGLQFLFEYFSETQRNKGNFPGRFSGRQFSNSRSEMNVSTLELGDSALYLCASSLVSGGPDTQYFGPGTRLTVL.

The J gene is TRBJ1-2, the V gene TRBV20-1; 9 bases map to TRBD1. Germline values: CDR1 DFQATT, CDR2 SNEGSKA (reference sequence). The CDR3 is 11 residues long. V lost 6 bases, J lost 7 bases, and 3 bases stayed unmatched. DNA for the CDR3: TGCAGTGCCAAGACAGGGGGTGGCTACACCTTC. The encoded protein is CSAKTGGGYTF.

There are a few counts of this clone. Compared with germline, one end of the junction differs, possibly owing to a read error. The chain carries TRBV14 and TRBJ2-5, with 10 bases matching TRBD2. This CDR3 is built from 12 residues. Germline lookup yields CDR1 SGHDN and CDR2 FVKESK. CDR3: CASSQLRGLADF. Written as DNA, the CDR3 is TGTGCCAGCAGCCAGCTGAGAGGACTAGCGGACTTC.

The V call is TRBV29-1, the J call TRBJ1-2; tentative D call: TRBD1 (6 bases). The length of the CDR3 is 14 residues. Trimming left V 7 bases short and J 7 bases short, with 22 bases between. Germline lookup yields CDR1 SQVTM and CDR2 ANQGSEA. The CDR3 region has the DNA TGCAGCGATGTCCGGGACACCTACCTCTTTGGCTACACCTTC. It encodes CSDVRDTYLFGYTF.

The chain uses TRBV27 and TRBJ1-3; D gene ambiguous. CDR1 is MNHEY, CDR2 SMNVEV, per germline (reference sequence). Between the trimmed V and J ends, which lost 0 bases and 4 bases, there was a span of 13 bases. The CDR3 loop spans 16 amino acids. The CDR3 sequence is CASSLSGLRLGNTIYF. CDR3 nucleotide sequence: TGTGCCAGCAGTTTATCGGGCCTAAGGCTCGGAAACACCATATATTTT.

For the CDR3, the DNA is TGTGCCAGCAGTAACAGAGACAATTCACCCCTCCACTTT. Amino acid sequence: CASSNRDNSPLHF. The V call is TRBV6-1, the J call TRBJ1-6; no clear D. This CDR3 has 13 residues. Germline V gives CDR1 MNHNS, CDR2 SASEGT. V was trimmed by 5 bases and J by 7 bases, leaving 9 bases between them.

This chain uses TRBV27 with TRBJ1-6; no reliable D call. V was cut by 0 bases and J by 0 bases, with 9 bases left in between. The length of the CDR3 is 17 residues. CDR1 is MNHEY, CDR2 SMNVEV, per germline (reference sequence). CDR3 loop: CASSLSGDSSYNSPLHF. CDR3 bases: TGTGCCAGCAGTTTATCGGGAGATAGCTCCTATAATTCACCCCTCCACTTT.

CDR3 in amino acids: CASSEARTGIYEQYF. For the CDR3, the DNA is TGTGCCAGCAGTGAAGCTAGGACAGGGATCTACGAGCAGTACTTC. The V gene is TRBV2, the J gene TRBJ2-7; 8 bases are shared with TRBD1. The CDR3 length is 15 residues. The germline CDR1 and CDR2 sequences are SNHLY and FYNNEI. Trimming at V came to 0 bases and at J to 3 bases, leaving 4 bases not matched to a gene.

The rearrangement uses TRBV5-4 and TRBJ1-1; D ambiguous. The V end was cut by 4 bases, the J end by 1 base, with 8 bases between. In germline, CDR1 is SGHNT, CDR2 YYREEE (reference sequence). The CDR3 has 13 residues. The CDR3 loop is CASSKEGNTEAFF. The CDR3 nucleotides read TGTGCCAGCAGCAAAGAGGGGAACACTGAAGCTTTCTTT.

CDR3: CASSQDPGQGYYEQYF. CDR3 bases: TGCGCCAGCAGCCAAGATCCGGGACAGGGCTACTACGAGCAGTACTTC. The chain links TRBV4-1 to TRBJ2-7; 9 bases are a match to TRBD1. The germline gives CDR1 MGHRA, CDR2 YSYEKL. The CDR3 is 16 residues long. J lost 3 bases, V lost 0 bases, and 6 bases had no gene match.

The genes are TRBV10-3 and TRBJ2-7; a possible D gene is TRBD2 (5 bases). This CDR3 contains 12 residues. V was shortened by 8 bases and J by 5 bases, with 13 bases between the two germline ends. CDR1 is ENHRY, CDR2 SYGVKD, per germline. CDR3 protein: CAIRKEVHEQYF. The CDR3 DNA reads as TGTGCCATCCGCAAGGAGGTTCACGAGCAGTACTTC.